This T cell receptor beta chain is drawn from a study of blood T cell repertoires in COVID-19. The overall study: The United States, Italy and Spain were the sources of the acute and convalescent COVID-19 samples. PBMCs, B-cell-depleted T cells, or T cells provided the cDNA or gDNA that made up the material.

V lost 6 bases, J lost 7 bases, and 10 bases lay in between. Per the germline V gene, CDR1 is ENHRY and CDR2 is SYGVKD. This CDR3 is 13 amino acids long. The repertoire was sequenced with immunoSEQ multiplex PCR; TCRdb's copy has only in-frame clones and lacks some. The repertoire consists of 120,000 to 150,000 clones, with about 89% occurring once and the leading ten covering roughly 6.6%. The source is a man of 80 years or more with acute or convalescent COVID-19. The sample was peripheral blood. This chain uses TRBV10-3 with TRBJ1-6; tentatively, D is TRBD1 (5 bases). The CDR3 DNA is TGTGCCATCAGACAGGACCGCAATTCACCCCTCCACTTT. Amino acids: CAIRQDRNSPLHF.